The following is a T cell receptor beta chain sequence with its context. Its cognate antigen is unknown. The source of the sample is a study of post-analysis software for immune sequencing data. Study-wide background: Patients with relapsing-remitting, secondary progressive and progressive-relapsing multiple sclerosis courses were all represented. Study conclusions and caveats: Comparison of patients with controls showed roughly five TRBV segments more frequent in patients, TRBV5-6, TRBV5-1 and TRBV20-1 among them. When compared against controls, multiple sclerosis patients showed significantly lower normalized Chao1 diversity.

The junction had 5 bases not matched to a gene; V was cut back by 6 bases and J by 3 bases. The CDR3 covers 15 residues. From germline, CDR1 is SGHVS and CDR2 FQNEAQ. Unique molecular identifiers were carried by the TCR beta cDNA libraries. Each CDR3 protein gets one entry after TCRdb re-called the PCR reads with MiXCR. The sample holds about 770,000 distinct CDR3 sequences, 40% to 55% seen once. The sequencing input was blood. The clonotype originates from a girl aged 5 to 17 with multiple sclerosis. The gene calls are TRBV7-8 and TRBJ2-1; 10 nucleotides match TRBD2. This CDR3 reads CASRRTSGDYNEQFF. CDR3 in DNA: TGTGCCAGCAGGAGGACTAGCGGCGACTACAATGAGCAGTTCTTC.